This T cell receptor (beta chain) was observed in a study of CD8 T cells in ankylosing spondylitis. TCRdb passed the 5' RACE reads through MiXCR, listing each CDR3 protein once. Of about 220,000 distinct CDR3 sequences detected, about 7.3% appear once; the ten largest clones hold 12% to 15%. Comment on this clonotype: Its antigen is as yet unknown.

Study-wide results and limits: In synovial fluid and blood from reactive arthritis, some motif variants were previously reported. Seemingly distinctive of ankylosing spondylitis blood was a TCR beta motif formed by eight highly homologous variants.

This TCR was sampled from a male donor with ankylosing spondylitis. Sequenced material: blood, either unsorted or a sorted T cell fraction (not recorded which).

The CDR3 DNA is TGTGCCAGCAGTGCTGGGGGCTTGGCCACTGAAGCTTTCTTT. Protein product: CASSAGGLATEAFF. The rearrangement joins TRBV12-3 or TRBV12-4 to TRBJ1-1; weak D call: TRBD1 (6 bases). The CDR3 runs 14 residues. V lost 5 bases and J 4 bases, leaving 14 bases between the germline ends.